These 13 T cell receptor beta chains came from one sample sequenced in a study of cytomegalovirus exposure and HLA in healthy donors. PCR involved 60 Vbeta and 13 Jbeta primers. The repertoire was sequenced with immunoSEQ multiplex PCR; TCRdb's copy has only in-frame clones and lacks some. The sample yields about 170,000 clones, 85% seen once. What was sequenced was PBMCs. All receptors come from a man younger than 40 in good health and CMV-seropositive.

The chain has TRBV6-1 and TRBJ2-7, with D possibly matching TRBD2 (6 bases). Trimming took off 3 bases at V and 5 bases at J, with 11 bases between the two ends. The V gene's germline CDR1 is MNHNS and CDR2 SASEGT. The CDR3 extends over 13 amino acids. CDR3 sequence (DNA): TGTGCCAGCAGTGAGGGGGGAGTCAACGAGCAGTACGTC. It yields the protein CASSEGGVNEQYV.

V usage is TRBV13 and J usage is TRBJ2-2; the D is unclear. V lost 6 bases to trimming and J lost 4 bases, with 12 bases between them. Per germline, CDR1 PRHDT and CDR2 FYEKMQ (reference sequence). The CDR3 runs 14 residues. This chain's CDR3 is CASRLNSFTGELFF. Here the CDR3 DNA reads TGTGCCAGCAGACTTAATTCTTTCACCGGGGAGCTGTTTTTT.

V and J are TRBV6-6 and TRBJ1-4; possibly TRBD1 for D (6 bases). The V end was cut by 5 bases, the J end by 5 bases, with 15 bases between. Germline CDR1 reads MNHNY; CDR2 reads SVGAGI (reference sequence). This CDR3 is 15 amino acids long. The CDR3 DNA reads as TGTGCCAGCAGTCCCGGTGGGGGCCCAAATGAAAAACTGTTTTTT. Protein: CASSPGGGPNEKLFF.

This rearrangement joins TRBV25-1 to TRBJ2-2, with TRBD1 matching over 8 bases. Germline assignment: CDR1 MGHDK and CDR2 SYGVNS. The CDR3 runs 16 residues. V lost 4 bases and J lost 4; bases outside the gene matches: 8. CDR3 amino acids: CASSVNRGVGTGELFF. Here the CDR3 DNA reads TGTGCCAGCAGTGTCAACAGGGGGGTCGGCACCGGGGAGCTGTTTTTT.

V and J are TRBV12-1 and TRBJ2-3; the D call of TRBD2 is as the table states it, not checked on the DNA. TRBV12-1 is a recognized pseudogene. The CDR3 covers 15 residues. Here the CDR3 reads CASSFLAGGTDTQYF. DNA of the CDR3: TGTGCCAGCAGCTTTCTAGCGGGAGGCACAGATACGCAGTATTTT.

The chain uses TRBV14 and TRBJ1-1, with 12 bases matching TRBD1. V trimming: 4 bases; J trimming: 10 bases; junction bases outside the gene matches: 7. CDR1 SGHDN and CDR2 FVKESK come from the germline V gene. CDR3 length: 14 amino acids. The CDR3 sequence is CASSPGTGGVAAFF. The CDR3 bases are TGTGCCAGCAGCCCCGGGACAGGGGGCGTCGCAGCTTTCTTT.

The chain has TRBV30 and TRBJ2-1; D is possibly TRBD2 (5 bases). The CDR3 consists of 12 residues. The germline V gene has CDR1 GTSNPN and CDR2 SVGIG (reference sequence). Trimming took off 2 bases at V and 7 bases at J, with 9 bases between the two ends. The CDR3 loop reads CAWSPRGNEQFF. The CDR3, as DNA: TGTGCCTGGAGTCCCCGAGGGAATGAGCAGTTCTTC.

This clone is a singleton in its sample. The chain has TRBV15 and TRBJ2-1; TRBD1 aligns across 7 bases. Trimming cost V 1 base and J 2 bases; bases outside gene matches: 5. Germline values: CDR1 LNHNV, CDR2 YYDKDF (reference sequence). The CDR3 has 16 amino acids. CDR3 protein: CATSRADRRTYNEQFF. In DNA, the CDR3 is TGTGCCACCAGCAGAGCGGACAGGAGGACCTACAATGAGCAGTTCTTC.

The J gene is TRBJ1-1, the V gene TRBV5-1; TRBD1 agrees at 8 bases. From germline, CDR1 is SGHRS and CDR2 YFSETQ. The CDR3 totals 14 residues. V dropped 4 bases and J dropped 4; count of bases not matched to a gene: 6. CDR3 bases: TGCGCCAGCAGCCGTGGACAGGGAGGCACTGAAGCTTTCTTT. It is translated as CASSRGQGGTEAFF. Full variable domain (rest looked up from reference TRBV5-1 and TRBJ1-1): KAGVTQTPRYLIKTRGQQVTLSCSPISGHRSVSWYQQTPGQGLQFLFEYFSETQRNKGNFPGRFSGRQFSNSRSEMNVSTLELGDSALYLCASSRGQGGTEAFFGQGTRLTVV.

This clone has more than one count but fewer than ten. The chain uses TRBV5-1 and TRBJ1-1; D unclear. The V gene's germline CDR1 is SGHRS and CDR2 YFSETQ. This CDR3 comprises 11 residues. The V and J ends lost 4 bases and 10 bases respectively, with 11 bases between them. The CDR3 coding sequence is TGCGCCAGCAGCCTCGGTCTTAGAGCTTTCTTT. This gives the protein CASSLGLRAFF.

CDR3 in DNA: TGTGCCAGCAGTACACAGGGGTACACTGAAGCTTTCTTT. Amino acid sequence: CASSTQGYTEAFF. This chain links TRBV27 with TRBJ1-1; 7 bases align to TRBD1. The V segment lost 5 bases and the J segment 3 bases; nucleotides outside the gene matches: 3. The germline CDR1 and CDR2 sequences are MNHEY and SMNVEV (reference sequence). The CDR3 is 13 residues long.

This clone was picked up one time. This chain joins TRBV27 and TRBJ2-2, with 8 bases identical to TRBD1. The junction had 3 bases not matched to a gene; V was cut back by 3 bases and J by 6 bases. The CDR3 sequence is 14 residues long. CDR1 is MNHEY, CDR2 SMNVEV, per germline (reference sequence). DNA for the CDR3: TGTGCCAGCAGTTTCACAGGGGGTGCCGGGGAGCTGTTTTTT. Translating it yields CASSFTGGAGELFF.

This clone was counted only a few times. The rearrangement uses TRBV2 and TRBJ1-4; a weak D match, TRBD1 (5 bases). Trimming removed 2 bases from V and 8 bases from J, with 6 bases in between. Germline-derived CDR1 and CDR2 are SNHLY and FYNNEI. This CDR3 is built from 12 residues. CDR3 region: CASSEQGEKLFF. The CDR3 DNA follows: TGTGCCAGCAGTGAACAGGGAGAAAAACTGTTTTTT.